This T cell receptor beta chain derives from a study of T cell responses to AZD1222 COVID-19 vaccine. Concerning this clone: As yet, its antigen is unknown.

Produced via immunoSEQ multiplex PCR; TCRdb's table is partial and in-frame only. The sample contains roughly 170,000 clones, 91% of which appear only once. General observations from the study: The sample set comprised mostly white British donors with more females, and clonal diversity was possibly underestimated. Spike-specific TCR breadth and depth grew following two AZD1222 doses.

Here the sequenced sample was peripheral blood, taken on day 0 of AZD1222 vaccination. The origin of this receptor is an adult in good health.

The CDR3 protein is CASSQSQGGQTEAFF. In nucleotides, the CDR3 is TGTGCCAGCTCACAGTCCCAGGGGGGCCAGACTGAAGCTTTCTTT. The rearrangement uses TRBV18 and TRBJ1-1; 7 nucleotides line up with TRBD1. This CDR3 comprises 15 residues. Trimming removed 4 bases from V and 5 bases from J; junction bases left unmatched: 10. The germline V gene has CDR1 KGHSH and CDR2 LQKENI.